This record looks at one T cell receptor beta chain sequence and its context. The antigen is not known. Patients with a history of autoimmune disease or on systemic immunosuppression were excluded. The sample originates from a study of OX40 agonist ivuxolimab in advanced cancers. In the study overall: Patients got intravenous ivuxolimab at 0.01 to 10 mg/kg every 2 weeks. Findings and caveats of the study: In CD8+ T cells, expanded clones were on average more numerous than in CD4+. Low normalized T-cell clonal expansion also characterized some of the nonresponders.

With 5 bases removed from V and 1 base from J, the gap between germline ends came to 12 bases. CDR3 length: 15 residues. Germline CDR1 and CDR2: SEHNR and FQNEAQ (reference sequence). Produced via immunoSEQ multiplex PCR; TCRdb's table is partial and in-frame only. Of around 56,000 clones in the sample, roughly 90% were seen once. The genes are TRBV7-9 and TRBJ1-5, with D uncertain. This receptor was identified in an adult with an advanced solid tumor such as melanoma, head and neck, liver or kidney cancer. This sample comprised CD4+ or CD8+ T cells sorted from blood, obtained in a trial of the OX40 agonist ivuxolimab. CDR3 bases: TGTGCCAGCAGCCTATCGGGTCCGAGCAATCAGCCCCAGCATTTT. Amino acid sequence: CASSLSGPSNQPQHF. The full variable domain, in which reference TRBV7-9 and TRBJ1-5 provide the parts outside the CDR3, is DTGVSQNPRHKITKRGQNVTFRCDPISEHNRLYWYRQTLGQGPEFLTYFQNEAQLEKSRLLSDRFSAERPKGSFSTLEIQRTEQGDSAMYLCASSLSGPSNQPQHFGDGTRLSIL.